This entry lists 18 T cell receptor beta chains sequenced from one sample in a study of blood T cell repertoires in COVID-19. Here immunoSEQ multiplex PCR was the method, and the copy in TCRdb shows in-frame clones only, minus some. The data contain 68,000 or so clones, about 87% of them singletons. The sequencing sample was made of peripheral blood. These receptors all come from a woman in her 70s with acute or convalescent COVID-19.

This clone appeared once. The gene calls are TRBV6-5 and TRBJ1-1; D not resolved. The CDR3 contains 12 residues. Trimming removed 9 bases at V and 1 base at J, with 9 bases between. Germline assignment: CDR1 MNHEY and CDR2 SVGAGI. The DNA of the CDR3 is TGTGCCAGTTCTCCGAGGAACACTGAAGCTTTCTTT. It is translated as CASSPRNTEAFF.

V is TRBV6-2 or TRBV6-3 and J is TRBJ2-7; D perhaps matches TRBD2 (6 bases). Germline CDR1 and CDR2: MNHEY and SVGEGT. Trimming cost V 0 bases and J 7 bases, with 13 bases left between them. The CDR3 length is 14 residues. The CDR3 DNA reads TGTGCCAGCAGTTACTCCAGGGTAAGCGGGGAGCAGTACTTC. Translation: CASSYSRVSGEQYF.

The sample holds one count of this clone. The V call is TRBV5-8, the J call TRBJ2-1; D is ambiguous. CDR3 size: 14 residues. Trimming removed 5 bases at V and 4 bases at J, with 13 bases between. Germline lookup yields CDR1 SGHTS and CDR2 YDEGEE. As DNA, the CDR3 is TGTGCCAGCAGTGTGCGGCGGTTTTACAATGAGCAGTTCTTC. The encoded protein is CASSVRRFYNEQFF.

CDR3 sequence reads: CASSDRAGNSPLHF. Written as DNA, the CDR3 is TGTGCCAGCAGTGACAGGGCAGGGAATTCACCCCTCCACTTT. The chain has TRBV2 and TRBJ1-6; tentatively, D is TRBD1 (5 bases). Trimming stripped 3 bases from V and 7 bases from J, with 10 bases between. CDR1 is SNHLY, CDR2 FYNNEI, per germline. This CDR3 is built from 14 residues.

This chain links TRBV4-1 with TRBJ1-5; no clear D gene. Looked up from germline, CDR1 is MGHRA and CDR2 is YSYEKL. V lost 4 bases and J lost 0, with 7 bases in between. This CDR3 contains 14 residues. The CDR3 region is CASSLSYSNQPQHF. CDR3 DNA: TGCGCCAGCAGCCTCAGTTATAGCAATCAGCCCCAGCATTTT.

The chain combines TRBV7-2 with TRBJ1-3; 9 bases are shared with TRBD1. CDR1 is SGHTA, CDR2 FQGNSA, per germline. The CDR3 sequence is 18 residues long. V shed 5 bases, J shed 3 bases, and the junction held 14 bases outside the gene matches. The CDR3 DNA follows: TGTGCCAGCAGCATTAACATGCCCGACAGGGGGGATGGAAACACCATATATTTT. Its protein product is CASSINMPDRGDGNTIYF.

This chain links TRBV6-5 with TRBJ1-1, with no clear D. The germline gives CDR1 MNHEY, CDR2 SVGAGI. V gave up 7 bases and J gave up 5 bases, with 14 bases separating them. This CDR3 is 13 amino acids long. CDR3 bases: TGTGCCAGCAAGCAAGGAGCGAGGACTGAAGCTTTCTTT. Translation gives CASKQGARTEAFF.

The V gene is TRBV7-3, the J gene TRBJ1-4; the D gene is possibly TRBD1 (5 bases). The CDR3 runs 14 residues. Germline V lookup: CDR1 SGHTA, CDR2 FQGTGA. Trimming shortened V by 5 bases and J by 2 bases, and 9 bases separated the two germline ends. The CDR3 DNA sequence: TGTGCCAGCAGCCCGACAGCCACTAATGAAAAACTGTTTTTT. Translated, it gives CASSPTATNEKLFF.

The sample holds one count of this clone. The chain links TRBV4-2 to TRBJ1-2, with 11 bases identical to TRBD1. Germline CDR1 is LGHNA and CDR2 is YNFKEQ. The CDR3 sequence is 17 residues long. V lost 4 bases and J lost 1; bases outside the gene matches: 8. The CDR3 sequence: CASSRGAGQGDNYGYTF. CDR3 nucleotides: TGTGCCAGCAGCCGAGGGGCGGGACAGGGGGATAACTATGGCTACACCTTC.

Remarks on this clone: At one end the junction does not follow the germline gene, possibly because of a read error. The chain uses TRBV6-5 and TRBJ2-7, with D unresolved. CDR1 is MNHEY, CDR2 SVGAGI, per germline. There are 14 residues in the CDR3. The chain's CDR3 is CASSDSADSYEQYF. CDR3 DNA sequence: TGTGCCAGCAGTGACTCGGCGGACTCCTACGAGCAGTACTTC.

This clone has just a few counts. The chain has TRBV14 and TRBJ1-3, with D possibly matching TRBD1 (6 bases). V gave up 2 bases and J gave up 4 bases, with 12 bases separating them. Germline CDR1 is SGHDN and CDR2 is FVKESK. This CDR3 region has 15 residues. The CDR3 reads CASSQYTGLGNTIYF. CDR3 nucleotides: TGTGCCAGCAGCCAATACACAGGGCTCGGAAACACCATATATTTT.

This rearrangement joins TRBV28 to TRBJ1-1; 7 bases align to TRBD1. Germline lookup yields CDR1 MDHEN and CDR2 SYDVKM. This CDR3 is 13 amino acids long. V was pared by 7 bases and J by 0 bases, with 2 bases of the junction left unmatched. The CDR3 coding sequence is TGTGCCAGCATTACAGGGGTGAACACTGAAGCTTTCTTT. Translating it yields CASITGVNTEAFF.

The chain has TRBV28 and TRBJ2-7; D possibly corresponds to TRBD2 (6 bases). The germline CDR1 and CDR2 sequences are MDHEN and SYDVKM. This CDR3 contains 14 residues. V lost 10 bases to trimming and J lost 0 bases, with 16 bases between them. CDR3 amino acids: CATGGGSSSYEQYF. Here the CDR3 DNA reads TGTGCCACCGGTGGAGGGTCTAGCTCCTACGAGCAGTACTTC. Full variable domain (missing parts from reference TRBV28 and TRBJ2-7): DVKVTQSSRYLVKRTGEKVFLECVQDMDHENMFWYRQDPGLGLRLIYFSYDVKMKEKGDIPEGYSVSREKKERFSLILESASTNQTSMYLCATGGGSSSYEQYFGPGTRLTVT.

The chain combines TRBV7-3 with TRBJ2-5, with D maybe TRBD2 (6 bases). The ends were cut back, 8 bases at V and 4 bases at J, with 17 bases in the middle. CDR1 and CDR2 from the germline V gene are SGHTA and FQGTGA. There are 14 residues in the CDR3. The CDR3 is CASALGGSGETQYF. Written as DNA, the CDR3 is TGTGCCAGCGCCCTTGGGGGGTCAGGAGAGACCCAGTACTTC.

V is TRBV7-6 and J is TRBJ2-6, with D perhaps TRBD1 (6 bases). The V and J ends lost 2 bases and 0 bases respectively, with 14 bases between them. Germline lookup yields CDR1 SGHVS and CDR2 FNYEAQ. The CDR3 contains 18 residues. CDR3 in amino acids: CASSLSPAGVSGANVLTF. Here the CDR3 DNA reads TGTGCCAGCAGCTTATCTCCCGCAGGGGTCTCTGGGGCCAACGTCCTGACTTTC.

The chain is built from TRBV18 and TRBJ1-1, with D perhaps TRBD1 (5 bases). Trimming cost V 5 bases and J 1 base, with 17 bases left between them. The CDR3 has 16 residues. In germline, CDR1 is KGHSH, CDR2 LQKENI. The CDR3 region is CASSSGGGQGNTEAFF. The CDR3 bases are TGTGCCAGCTCATCCGGGGGAGGGCAGGGGAACACTGAAGCTTTCTTT.

The gene calls are TRBV30 and TRBJ2-3; D possibly corresponds to TRBD2 (6 bases). Trimming left V 3 bases short and J 3 bases short, with 7 bases between. Germline CDR1 is GTSNPN and CDR2 is SVGIG (reference sequence). This CDR3 region has 12 residues. CDR3 protein: CAWSGTTDTQYF. CDR3 nucleotides: TGTGCCTGGAGCGGGACTACAGATACGCAGTATTTT.

This rearrangement joins TRBV15 to TRBJ2-5, with D maybe TRBD1 (5 bases). Trimming shortened V by 0 bases and J by 4 bases, and 6 bases separated the two germline ends. CDR1 LNHNV and CDR2 YYDKDF come from the germline V gene (reference sequence). The CDR3 loop spans 13 amino acids. CDR3 residues: CATSRDRAETQYF. The CDR3, as DNA: TGTGCCACCAGCAGAGACAGGGCAGAGACCCAGTACTTC.